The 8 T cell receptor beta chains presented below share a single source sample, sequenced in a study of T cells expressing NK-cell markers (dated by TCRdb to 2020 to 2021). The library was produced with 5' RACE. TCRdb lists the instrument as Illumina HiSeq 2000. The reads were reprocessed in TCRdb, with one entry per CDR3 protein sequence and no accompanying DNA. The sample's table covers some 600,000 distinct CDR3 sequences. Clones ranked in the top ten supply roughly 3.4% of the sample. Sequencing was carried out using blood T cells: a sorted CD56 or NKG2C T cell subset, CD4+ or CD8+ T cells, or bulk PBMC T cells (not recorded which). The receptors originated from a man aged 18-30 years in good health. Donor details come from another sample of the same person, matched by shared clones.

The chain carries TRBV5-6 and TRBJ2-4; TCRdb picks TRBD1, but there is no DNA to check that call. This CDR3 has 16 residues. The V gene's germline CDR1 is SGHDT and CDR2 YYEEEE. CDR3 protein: CASSNLVRENKNIQYF.

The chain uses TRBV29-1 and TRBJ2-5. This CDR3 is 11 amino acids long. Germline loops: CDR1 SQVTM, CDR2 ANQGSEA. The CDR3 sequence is CSVTEGETQYF.

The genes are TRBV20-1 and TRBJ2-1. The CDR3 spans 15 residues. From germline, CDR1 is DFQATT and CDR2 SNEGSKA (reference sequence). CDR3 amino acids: CSASLPGRLNNEQFF.

The CDR3 sequence: CASSPPFGAAGTDTQYF. This chain connects TRBV18 to TRBJ2-3; TCRdb returns TRBD1, unconfirmable since there is no DNA. CDR1 is KGHSH and CDR2 is LQKENI in the germline V gene. There are 17 residues in the CDR3. The full variable domain, its missing parts supplied by reference TRBV18 and TRBJ2-3, is NAGVMQNPRHLVRRRGQEARLRCSPMKGHSHVYWYRQLPEEGLKFMVYLQKENIIDESGMPKERFSAEFPKEGPSILRIQQVVRGDSAAYFCASSPPFGAAGTDTQYFGPGTRLTVL.

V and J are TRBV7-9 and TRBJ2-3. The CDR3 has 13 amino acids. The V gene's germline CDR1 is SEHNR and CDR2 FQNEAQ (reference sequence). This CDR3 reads CASSPFLPDTQYF.

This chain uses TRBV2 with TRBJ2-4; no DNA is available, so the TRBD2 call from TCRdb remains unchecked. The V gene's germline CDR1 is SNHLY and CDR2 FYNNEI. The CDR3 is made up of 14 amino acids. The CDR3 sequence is CASSGTSGSTIQYF.

The CDR3 loop is CATSRSRQGDGPQHF. The chain has TRBV15 and TRBJ1-5; checking the TCRdb D call of TRBD1 is not possible without DNA. There are 15 residues in the CDR3. Germline values: CDR1 LNHNV, CDR2 YYDKDF (reference sequence). Looking up the rest from reference TRBV15 and TRBJ1-5 gives the full variable domain: DAMVIQNPRYQVTQFGKPVTLSCSQTLNHNVMYWYQQKSSQAPKLLFHYYDKDFNNEADTPDNFQSRRPNTSFCFLDIRSPGLGDTAMYLCATSRSRQGDGPQHFGDGTRLSIL.

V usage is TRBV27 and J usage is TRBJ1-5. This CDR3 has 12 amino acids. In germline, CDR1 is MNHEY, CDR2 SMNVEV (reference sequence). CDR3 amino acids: CASRRAGQPQHF.